These 29 T cell receptor beta chains share one sample of origin, sequenced in a study of beta chain features in type 1 diabetes. Reverse transcription of all isolated RNA meant that expressed TCRB transcripts were sequenced. Repertoires were generated with immunoSEQ multiplex PCR, while TCRdb's copy carries only in-frame clones and drops some. The sample has roughly 330,000 clones, approximately 11% seen once. The sequenced sample consisted of naive CD4+ T cells from blood. Receptor source: a woman aged 25 to 39 in good health.

The chain employs TRBV4-2 and TRBJ2-5; TRBD2 is a possible D gene (6 bases). This CDR3 spans 14 amino acids. V lost 1 base to trimming and J lost 1 base, with 7 bases between them. Germline V CDR1 and CDR2: LGHNA, YNFKEQ. The CDR3 spells CASSQVAAQETQYF. CDR3 sequence (DNA): TGTGCCAGCAGCCAAGTAGCGGCCCAAGAGACCCAGTACTTC.

The rearrangement links TRBV4-3 to TRBJ2-3; TRBD2 matches at 7 bases. The CDR3 sequence is 18 residues long. Per the germline V gene, CDR1 is LGHNA and CDR2 is YSLEER. V lost 5 bases to trimming and J lost 5 bases; unmatched junction nucleotides: 19. The CDR3: CASSLEIGVGGPGDTQYF. The CDR3 DNA reads as TGCGCCAGCAGCTTGGAGATAGGAGTGGGAGGGCCTGGAGATACGCAGTATTTT.

This clone showed up just a few times. This chain connects TRBV15 to TRBJ2-1; 12 bases align to TRBD2. The V segment lost 3 bases and the J segment 5 bases; nucleotides outside the gene matches: 8. Germline values: CDR1 LNHNV, CDR2 YYDKDF (reference sequence). This CDR3 region has 17 residues. In nucleotides, the CDR3 is TGTGCCACCAGCAGTGAATGGACTAGCGGGACTAACAATGAGCAGTTCTTC. It encodes CATSSEWTSGTNNEQFF.

This clone was detected a few times. The chain employs TRBV25-1 and TRBJ1-6; D is unclear. Germline V gene sequence: CDR1 MGHDK, CDR2 SYGVNS. The CDR3 length is 14 residues. V was trimmed by 4 bases and J by 6 bases, leaving 10 bases between them. The CDR3 loop is CASSGAGSNSPLHF. The DNA for the CDR3 is TGTGCCAGCAGTGGGGCAGGAAGTAATTCACCCCTCCACTTT.

This clone was detected a few times. This sample also contains other DNA sequences that code for the same CDR3. This chain uses TRBV9 with TRBJ2-7; TRBD1 matches at 7 bases. The germline V gene has CDR1 SGDLS and CDR2 YYNGEE. The CDR3 is 14 residues long. V lost 0 bases to trimming and J lost 0 bases; unmatched junction nucleotides: 0. The CDR3 loop reads CASSVDRGSYEQYF. The CDR3 nucleotides read TGTGCCAGCAGCGTAGACAGGGGCTCCTACGAGCAGTACTTC.

This clone was seen just once. This rearrangement joins TRBV14 to TRBJ2-3, with 7 bases identical to TRBD1. V shed 4 bases, J shed 5 bases, and the junction held 9 bases outside the gene matches. This CDR3 is built from 15 residues. The germline V gene encodes CDR1 SGHDN and CDR2 FVKESK. The CDR3 DNA is TGTGCCAGCAGCCCAAACAGAGGGGGCGGAGATACGCAGTATTTT. Its translation: CASSPNRGGGDTQYF.

This clone was recorded a few times. The chain joins TRBV5-1 to TRBJ2-2; the match to TRBD1 covers 9 bases. Unmatched junction bases numbered 8, after V lost 4 bases and J lost 4 bases. Per the germline V gene, CDR1 is SGHRS and CDR2 is YFSETQ. This CDR3 comprises 16 residues. As DNA, the CDR3 is TGCGCCAGCAGCCCGTTCGGGACAGGGAGCACCGGGGAGCTGTTTTTT. The encoded protein is CASSPFGTGSTGELFF.

This clone came up a few times. The chain employs TRBV25-1 and TRBJ2-1; D may be TRBD2 (5 bases). The CDR3 contains 16 residues. Trimming pared 3 bases from V and 0 bases from J, leaving 12 bases between. The germline V gene encodes CDR1 MGHDK and CDR2 SYGVNS. The CDR3 DNA is TGTGCCAGCAGTGATAGTTCCCGGGACTCCTACAATGAGCAGTTCTTC. Translated, it gives CASSDSSRDSYNEQFF.

CDR3 region: CASSGLSSNQPQHF. As DNA, the CDR3 is TGTGCCAGCAGCGGTCTATCTAGCAATCAGCCCCAGCATTTT. The rearrangement uses TRBV7-9 and TRBJ1-5; D gene ambiguous. CDR1 SEHNR and CDR2 FQNEAQ come from the germline V gene (reference sequence). V was cut by 5 bases and J by 0 bases, with 8 bases left in between. The CDR3 is made up of 14 amino acids.

This clone was counted a few times. The rearrangement uses TRBV5-1 and TRBJ2-1, with D possibly matching TRBD2 (5 bases). The CDR3 extends over 12 amino acids. The germline gives CDR1 SGHRS, CDR2 YFSETQ. V lost 2 bases and J lost 9, with 9 bases in between. The CDR3 DNA reads as TGCGCCAGCAGCTTCGGGGAAGCTGAGCAGTTCTTC. Protein sequence: CASSFGEAEQFF. Based on the CDR3 plus reference TRBV5-1 and TRBJ2-1, the full variable domain is KAGVTQTPRYLIKTRGQQVTLSCSPISGHRSVSWYQQTPGQGLQFLFEYFSETQRNKGNFPGRFSGRQFSNSRSEMNVSTLELGDSALYLCASSFGEAEQFFGPGTRLTVL.

The genes are TRBV4-3 and TRBJ2-3, with D maybe TRBD2 (5 bases). CDR3 length: 15 amino acids. V dropped 0 bases and J dropped 1 base, with 8 bases sitting between them. Germline loops: CDR1 LGHNA, CDR2 YSLEER. As DNA, the CDR3 is TGCGCCAGCAGCCAAGAGGGAGTCGGCACAGATACGCAGTATTTT. It specifies CASSQEGVGTDTQYF.

J is TRBJ2-1 and V is TRBV14; D not resolved. CDR1 is SGHDN and CDR2 is FVKESK in the germline V gene. Trimming took 0 bases from V and 8 from J, leaving 5 bases between them. The CDR3 runs to 12 residues. The CDR3 sequence: CASSQDLDEQFF. CDR3 DNA sequence: TGTGCCAGCAGCCAAGATCTCGATGAGCAGTTCTTC.

The V call is TRBV29-1, the J call TRBJ2-7; 7 bases are shared with TRBD1. J was trimmed by 1 base and V by 4 bases; bases with no gene match: 7. The CDR3 is 14 amino acids. Germline V lookup: CDR1 SQVTM, CDR2 ANQGSEA. The CDR3 sequence: CSVATGRVSYEQYF. DNA of the CDR3: TGCAGCGTTGCGACAGGGCGAGTATCCTACGAGCAGTACTTC.

V gene TRBV19 combines with J gene TRBJ1-5, with a weak D call TRBD1 (6 bases). V shed 4 bases and J shed 0 bases, with 10 bases lying between them. The CDR3 totals 15 residues. Germline V CDR1 and CDR2: LNHDA, SQIVND (reference sequence). The CDR3 protein is CASSKRTASNQPQHF. CDR3 DNA: TGTGCCAGTAGTAAGAGGACAGCTAGCAATCAGCCCCAGCATTTT.

This chain joins TRBV19 and TRBJ2-1, with 11 bases identical to TRBD2. Per germline, CDR1 LNHDA and CDR2 SQIVND (reference sequence). V shed 4 bases and J 5 bases; nucleotides not matched to a gene: 7. This CDR3 is built from 16 residues. The CDR3 DNA follows: TGTGCCAGTAGTAGCCTTAGCGGGAGGGATGACAATGAGCAGTTCTTC. It yields the protein CASSSLSGRDDNEQFF.

The sample holds a few counts of this clone. V and J are TRBV27 and TRBJ1-5, with 9 bases identical to TRBD1. CDR3 size: 16 residues. Trimming cost V 5 bases and J 2 bases; bases outside gene matches: 7. In germline, CDR1 is MNHEY, CDR2 SMNVEV (reference sequence). The CDR3 here is CASSPGQGYGNQPQHF. CDR3 in DNA: TGTGCCAGCAGTCCGGGACAGGGTTACGGCAATCAGCCCCAGCATTTT.

This clone was observed a handful of times. This chain links TRBV30 with TRBJ2-5; 12 bases match TRBD2. Germline CDR1 GTSNPN, CDR2 SVGIG (reference sequence). The trim removed 3 bases at V and 4 bases at J, leaving 9 bases unmatched. This CDR3 is 16 amino acids long. This CDR3 is CAWRASGRAFGETQYF. The CDR3 DNA sequence: TGTGCCTGGAGGGCTAGCGGGAGGGCCTTTGGAGAGACCCAGTACTTC.

This clone was observed a handful of times. This sequence joins TRBV4-2 and TRBJ1-5, with D possibly matching TRBD1 (6 bases). Trimming removed 1 base from V and 2 bases from J, with 9 bases in between. Per germline, CDR1 LGHNA and CDR2 YNFKEQ. The CDR3 length is 15 residues. CDR3 loop: CASSQVSGGNQPQHF. CDR3 coding DNA: TGTGCCAGCAGCCAAGTGTCAGGGGGCAATCAGCCCCAGCATTTT.

The genes are TRBV30 and TRBJ2-7; 7 nucleotides line up with TRBD1. Germline V gene sequence: CDR1 GTSNPN, CDR2 SVGIG (reference sequence). The CDR3 is made up of 13 amino acids. The junction had 8 bases not matched to a gene; V was cut back by 7 bases and J by 2 bases. The CDR3 spells CASRRGQPYEQYF. The CDR3 DNA reads TGTGCCTCTCGCCGGGGACAGCCCTACGAGCAGTACTTC.

This clone was detected only a few times. The rearrangement joins TRBV6-5 to TRBJ2-5, with a tentative D call TRBD1 (6 bases). Trimming left V 2 bases short and J 13 bases short, with 11 bases between. The germline gives CDR1 MNHEY, CDR2 SVGAGI. This CDR3 region has 11 residues. CDR3 amino acids: CASSYGGRPYF. CDR3 nucleotide sequence: TGTGCCAGCAGTTACGGGGGCCGTCCGTACTTC.

V usage is TRBV28 and J usage is TRBJ2-7; 8 nucleotides align to TRBD1. Unmatched junction bases numbered 12, after V lost 2 bases and J lost 3 bases. Germline loops: CDR1 MDHEN, CDR2 SYDVKM. The CDR3 extends over 17 amino acids. The CDR3 here is CASSLRTGQGTLYEQYF. CDR3 nucleotide sequence: TGTGCCAGCAGTTTACGGACTGGACAGGGAACCCTCTACGAGCAGTACTTC.

The chain combines TRBV4-2 with TRBJ1-2; D not resolved. The CDR3 is 15 residues long. Germline V gene sequence: CDR1 LGHNA, CDR2 YNFKEQ. Trimming took 3 bases from V and 0 from J, leaving 11 bases between them. CDR3 region: CASSQAAQTNYGYTF. The CDR3 DNA sequence: TGTGCCAGCAGCCAGGCAGCACAGACTAACTATGGCTACACCTTC.

There are a few counts of this clone. Other DNA variants within this sample encode the same CDR3. The CDR3: CASRDRLNQPQHF. CDR3 in DNA: TGTGCCAGTAGGGACAGGCTAAATCAGCCCCAGCATTTT. This rearrangement joins TRBV19 to TRBJ1-5, with 7 bases matching TRBD1. Germline assignment: CDR1 LNHDA and CDR2 SQIVND (reference sequence). The CDR3 length is 13 residues. Trimming at V came to 6 bases and at J to 4 bases, leaving 3 bases not matched to a gene.

V gene TRBV29-1 combines with J gene TRBJ2-5; D is uncertain. V was cut by 7 bases and J by 5 bases, with 11 bases left in between. Germline-derived CDR1 and CDR2 are SQVTM and ANQGSEA. This CDR3 spans 11 amino acids. CDR3 bases: TGCAGCGCCCGCGCACGGGAGACCCAGTACTTC. It translates to CSARARETQYF. The variable domain in full, completed from reference TRBV29-1 and TRBJ2-5, reads SAVISQKPSRDICQRGTSLTIQCQVDSQVTMMFWYRQQPGQSLTLIATANQGSEATYESGFVIDKFPISRPNLTFSTLTVSNMSPEDSSIYLCSARARETQYFGPGTRLLVL.

This clone occurred a few times. The chain has TRBV5-4 and TRBJ2-1, with 11 nucleotides matching TRBD2. The CDR3 covers 17 residues. Germline loops: CDR1 SGHNT, CDR2 YYREEE (reference sequence). V lost 4 bases and J lost 2; bases outside the gene matches: 8. This CDR3 is CASSPHSGRVTYNEQFF. CDR3 coding DNA: TGTGCCAGCAGCCCCCATAGCGGGAGGGTCACCTACAATGAGCAGTTCTTC.

A few counts support this clone. The J gene is TRBJ2-2, the V gene TRBV19, with D tentatively TRBD2 (5 bases). With 3 bases removed from V and 6 bases from J, the gap between germline ends came to 14 bases. CDR1 LNHDA and CDR2 SQIVND come from the germline V gene (reference sequence). The CDR3 is 15 residues long. The DNA of the CDR3 is TGTGCCAGTAGTATGGCCAGACGGACTGCCGGGGAGCTGTTTTTT. Translated, it gives CASSMARRTAGELFF.

This clone was picked up a small number of times. This rearrangement joins TRBV29-1 to TRBJ2-1; TRBD2 agrees at 7 bases. This CDR3 region has 13 residues. Trimming at V came to 8 bases and at J to 0 bases, leaving 4 bases not matched to a gene. Germline CDR1 and CDR2: SQVTM and ANQGSEA. The DNA for the CDR3 is TGCAGCCTTAGGACTAGCTCCTACAATGAGCAGTTCTTC. Amino acids: CSLRTSSYNEQFF.

CDR3 loop: CASSFGPRNTEAFF. CDR3 DNA sequence: TGTGCCAGCAGCTTTGGGCCGCGGAACACTGAAGCTTTCTTT. The chain recombines TRBV7-2 with TRBJ1-1; D is unclear. The germline gives CDR1 SGHTA, CDR2 FQGNSA. The CDR3 loop spans 14 amino acids. Trimming pared 3 bases from V and 1 base from J, leaving 9 bases between.

In its sample, this clone was seen a few times. This sequence joins TRBV6-6 and TRBJ1-2; tentatively, D is TRBD1 (5 bases). V dropped 0 bases and J dropped 6 bases, with 14 bases sitting between them. CDR1 and CDR2 from the germline V gene are MNHNY and SVGAGI (reference sequence). The CDR3 is made up of 15 amino acids. Here the CDR3 reads CASSYSASMTDGYTF. The DNA of the CDR3 is TGTGCCAGCAGTTACTCGGCATCTATGACAGATGGCTACACCTTC.